Listed below are T cell receptor beta chains from one sample, sequenced in a study of identical twins. From the 5' RACE reads, TCRdb called clonotypes with MiXCR, one entry per CDR3 protein. The sample lists approximately 700,000 distinct CDR3 sequences; approximately 6% were seen once. Sequencing was done on a sample of naive T cells sorted from blood. The receptor source for this set is a man aged 18-30 years in good health. Both conserved end residues are trimmed from each CDR3. Not every row has a clone size; where given, it reads once, few, many or a size class.

>TRBV20-1|TRBJ2-1|.
SAREGGKKRF
>TRBV19|TRBJ2-5|.
ASSKQGLNKETQY
>TRBV30|TRBJ1-5|few
AWSVRGQGQQPQH
>TRBV5-6|TRBJ2-1|many
ASRYETSGTSYNEQF
>TRBV12-3/TRBV12-4|TRBJ1-2|many
ASSFGDNYGYT
>TRBV4-3|TRBJ2-1|.
ASSQGRGPYNEQF
>TRBV28|TRBJ2-1|few
ASRPIRAGGLYNEQF
>TRBV19|TRBJ2-3|few
ASSISSEADTQY
>TRBV24-1|TRBJ2-3|few
ATSDLRQGTTDTQY
>TRBV2|TRBJ2-3|.
ASSLGQEKFTDTQY
>TRBV4-2|TRBJ1-3|many
ASSQVEGKSGNTIY
>TRBV5-1|TRBJ2-3|many
ASSLDQITDTQY
>TRBV18|TRBJ2-2|many
ASSRLPGQGPNTGELF
>TRBV5-6|TRBJ1-5|many
ASRIQGSNQPQH
>TRBV25-1|TRBJ2-7|many
ASSDSRDASYEQY
>TRBV24-1|TRBJ2-3|many
ATSGLSTSTDTQY
>TRBV7-2|TRBJ1-6|many
ASSLVTGDSPLH
>TRBV5-6|TRBJ1-5|many
ASSLRGSSNQPQH
>TRBV20-1|TRBJ2-1|many
SARAPTSGVEQF
>TRBV12-3/TRBV12-4|TRBJ1-5|many
ASSLARVTGGQPQH
>TRBV7-8|TRBJ2-3|many
ASSHAADTQY
>TRBV2|TRBJ2-6|.
ASRHRDQYSGANVLT
>TRBV6-2/TRBV6-3|TRBJ1-1|many
ASSYSEGEAF
>TRBV5-1|TRBJ1-1|few
ASSLQGMDTEAF
>TRBV29-1|TRBJ2-1|many
GRKREYNEQF
>TRBV10-3|TRBJ2-1|many
AIRMGQGNEQF
>TRBV3-1|TRBJ2-1|few
ASSPQDWYNEQF
>TRBV7-2|TRBJ2-2|many
ASSLAPTGELF
>TRBV10-3|TRBJ1-1|.
AIRPGEGTEAF
>TRBV5-1|TRBJ2-1|many
ASSWHPGQGDTEQF
>TRBV6-1|TRBJ2-6|.
ASSTGTSSASGANVLT
>TRBV18|TRBJ2-2|few
ASLSEQYPGELF
>TRBV7-2|TRBJ2-7|.
ASSLSGRVREQY
>TRBV28|TRBJ2-1|.
ATTMSGLGNEQF
>TRBV28|TRBJ2-1|many
ASRAQELEQF
>TRBV4-3|TRBJ2-7|few
ASSQGLSGLDTSYEQY
>TRBV29-1|TRBJ2-1|many
SVTLASMGAVRF
>TRBV7-2|TRBJ2-4|.
ASSLGGSGRDIQY